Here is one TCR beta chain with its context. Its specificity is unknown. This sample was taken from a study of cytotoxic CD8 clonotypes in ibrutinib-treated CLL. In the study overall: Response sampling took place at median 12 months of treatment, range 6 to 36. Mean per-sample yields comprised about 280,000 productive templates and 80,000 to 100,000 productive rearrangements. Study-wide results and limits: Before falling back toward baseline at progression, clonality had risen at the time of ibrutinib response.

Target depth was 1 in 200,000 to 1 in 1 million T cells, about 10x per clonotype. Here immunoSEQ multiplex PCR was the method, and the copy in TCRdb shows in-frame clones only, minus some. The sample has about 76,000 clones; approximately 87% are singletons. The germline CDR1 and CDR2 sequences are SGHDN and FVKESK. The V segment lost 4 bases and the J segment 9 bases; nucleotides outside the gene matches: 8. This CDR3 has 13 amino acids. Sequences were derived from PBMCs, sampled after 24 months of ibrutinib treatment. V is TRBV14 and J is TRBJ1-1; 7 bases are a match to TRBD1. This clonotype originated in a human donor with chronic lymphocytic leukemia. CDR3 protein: CASSPSGQVQAFF. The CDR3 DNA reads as TGTGCCAGCAGCCCCTCAGGACAGGTCCAAGCTTTCTTT.